A single sample is the source of the 27 T cell receptor beta chains below, sequenced in a study of T cell responses to AZD1222 COVID-19 vaccine. Produced via immunoSEQ multiplex PCR; TCRdb's table is partial and in-frame only. Altogether around 130,000 clones are present, approximately 83% being singletons, with the ten largest covering more than 7.5%. Sequenced material: peripheral blood, taken on day 0 of AZD1222 vaccination. These receptors were taken from an adult in good health.

V usage is TRBV18 and J usage is TRBJ1-2; D is unclear. Looked up from germline, CDR1 is KGHSH and CDR2 is LQKENI. The CDR3 spans 13 residues. Deletions cut 6 bases from V and 7 bases from J, with 15 bases between. This chain's CDR3 is CASSTYVGSGYTF. The CDR3 bases are TGTGCCAGCTCTACTTACGTCGGGTCTGGCTACACCTTC.

V and J are TRBV3-1 (or the pseudogene TRBV3-2) and TRBJ2-1, with D possibly TRBD1 on 6 matching bases. The V end was cut by 6 bases, the J end by 5 bases, with 11 bases between. The CDR3 contains 13 residues. Germline values: CDR1 LGHDT, CDR2 YNNKEL (reference sequence). For the CDR3, the DNA is TGTGCCAGCAGGACAGGACCCAACAATGAGCAGTTCTTC. It specifies CASRTGPNNEQFF.

V gene TRBV7-2 combines with J gene TRBJ1-1; 7 bases align to TRBD1. CDR1 is SGHTA, CDR2 FQGNSA, per germline. The CDR3 consists of 13 residues. V lost 5 bases and J lost 5; bases outside the gene matches: 5. CDR3 sequence: CASSETGVTEAFF. As DNA, the CDR3 is TGTGCCAGCAGCGAAACAGGGGTGACTGAAGCTTTCTTT.

V and J are TRBV19 and TRBJ1-2; D call uncertain. Trimming removed 3 bases from V and 5 bases from J, with 10 bases in between. CDR3 length: 13 residues. The V gene's germline CDR1 is LNHDA and CDR2 SQIVND (reference sequence). The CDR3 sequence: CASSISAGYGYTF. As DNA, the CDR3 is TGTGCCAGTAGTATTTCCGCTGGGTATGGCTACACCTTC.

This chain links TRBV5-1 with TRBJ2-2; perhaps TRBD2 as D (6 bases). Germline V gene data show CDR1 as SGHRS and CDR2 as YFSETQ. The CDR3 length is 15 residues. Trimming left V 0 bases short and J 6 bases short, with 12 bases between. The CDR3 coding sequence is TGCGCCAGCAGCTTGGCGGAGGGAACGCCCGGGGAGCTGTTTTTT. This translates into CASSLAEGTPGELFF.

The V and J genes are TRBV27 and TRBJ1-2; 7 bases fit TRBD1. V trimming: 6 bases; J trimming: 0 bases; junction bases outside the gene matches: 10. Germline lookup yields CDR1 MNHEY and CDR2 SMNVEV (reference sequence). This CDR3 has 16 amino acids. The CDR3 coding sequence is TGTGCCAGCAGCCCCGCGGGGAGGGGGCCTAACTATGGCTACACCTTC. This gives the protein CASSPAGRGPNYGYTF.

The chain recombines TRBV11-3 with TRBJ2-5; TRBD2 agrees at 12 bases. V dropped 1 base and J dropped 4; count of bases not matched to a gene: 4. Germline V gene lookup returns CDR1 SGHNT and CDR2 YENEEA. The CDR3 is 16 amino acids. For the CDR3, the DNA is TGTGCCAGCAGCTTAGGTCTAGCGGGAGGGGCAGAGACCCAGTACTTC. This sequence encodes CASSLGLAGGAETQYF.

This clone was detected only once. This sequence joins TRBV9 and TRBJ2-3; D ambiguous. This CDR3 contains 13 residues. Germline V CDR1 and CDR2: SGDLS, YYNGEE. With 0 bases removed from V and 6 bases from J, the gap between germline ends came to 8 bases. CDR3 in DNA: TGTGCCAGCAGCGTAGTCTTCGGGGATACGCAGTATTTT. It specifies CASSVVFGDTQYF.

The chain links TRBV27 to TRBJ1-1; the D gene is possibly TRBD1 (5 bases). Trimming left V 0 bases short and J 5 bases short, with 10 bases between. This CDR3 has 14 amino acids. Per germline, CDR1 MNHEY and CDR2 SMNVEV (reference sequence). CDR3 nucleotides: TGTGCCAGCAGTTTATCGGGGCTTTTAACTGAAGCTTTCTTT. Translation: CASSLSGLLTEAFF.

The chain links TRBV7-9 to TRBJ2-7; D is unresolved. CDR3 length equals 13 residues. CDR1 and CDR2 from the germline V gene are SEHNR and FQNEAQ (reference sequence). V was shortened by 1 base and J by 13 bases, with 17 bases between the two germline ends. CDR3 bases: TGTGCCAGCAGCTTAGAAGTAGGTAAATCGGACTACTTC. Protein: CASSLEVGKSDYF.

This clone was counted once. V is TRBV9 and J is TRBJ2-3, with TRBD2 matching 9 bases. The germline CDR1 and CDR2 sequences are SGDLS and YYNGEE. Unmatched junction bases numbered 11, after V lost 4 bases and J lost 5 bases. CDR3 size: 16 residues. This CDR3 is CASSSRGGGAGDTQYF. In DNA form, the CDR3 reads TGTGCCAGCAGCTCCAGAGGCGGGGGGGCTGGAGATACGCAGTATTTT.

J is TRBJ2-1 and V is TRBV10-2; TRBD2 agrees at 10 bases. The trim removed 6 bases at V and 5 bases at J, leaving 10 bases unmatched. CDR3 length equals 16 residues. Germline loops: CDR1 WSHSY, CDR2 SAAADI. CDR3 bases: TGCGCCAGCAGCACTCTCCTAGCGGGGGTAAACAATGAGCAGTTCTTC. Encoded protein: CASSTLLAGVNNEQFF.

The rearrangement uses TRBV5-6 and TRBJ1-2; D might be TRBD1 (6 bases). CDR1 is SGHDT and CDR2 is YYEEEE in the germline V gene. V lost 0 bases and J 6 bases, leaving 15 bases between the germline ends. This CDR3 is built from 15 residues. The CDR3 region has the DNA TGTGCCAGCAGCTTGGCGGCAGGGGTATATGATGGCTACACCTTC. Its protein is CASSLAAGVYDGYTF.

The V gene is TRBV11-3, the J gene TRBJ1-3; 7 positions agree with TRBD1. Germline assignment: CDR1 SGHNT and CDR2 YENEEA. The CDR3 loop spans 16 amino acids. The junction had 5 bases not matched to a gene; V was cut back by 2 bases and J by 1 base. CDR3 in DNA: TGTGCCAGCAGCTTACGACAGGGTCGATCTGGAAACACCATATATTTT. This sequence encodes CASSLRQGRSGNTIYF.

This chain links TRBV6-5 with TRBJ1-1, with a weak D call TRBD1 (6 bases). The V end was cut by 7 bases, the J end by 10 bases, with 13 bases between. The germline CDR1 and CDR2 sequences are MNHEY and SVGAGI. CDR3 length equals 11 residues. This CDR3 reads CASTLQGGAFF. CDR3 DNA sequence: TGTGCCAGCACCCTACAGGGAGGAGCTTTCTTT.

The genes are TRBV7-8 and TRBJ1-2; 8 nucleotides agree with TRBD1. The CDR3 runs 13 residues. CDR1 SGHVS and CDR2 FQNEAQ come from the germline V gene. Trimming took 8 bases from V and 6 from J; bases not matched to a gene: 8. The CDR3 region is CASLLQGGNGYTF. CDR3 bases: TGTGCCAGCTTGCTACAGGGGGGTAATGGCTACACCTTC. The whole variable domain, filled in from reference TRBV7-8 and TRBJ1-2, reads GAGVSQSPRYKVAKRGQDVALRCDPISGHVSLFWYQQALGQGPEFLTYFQNEAQLDKSGLPSDRFFAERPEGSVSTLKIQRTQQEDSAVYLCASLLQGGNGYTFGSGTRLTVV.

The V and J genes are TRBV6-1 and TRBJ1-5, with 7 bases matching TRBD1. Per germline, CDR1 MNHNS and CDR2 SASEGT. CDR3 length: 17 amino acids. With 3 bases clipped from V and 2 bases from J, the junction kept 10 bases outside the gene matches. The CDR3 DNA sequence: TGTGCCAGCAGTGATGGGGAGGGGGACAGAGGCAATCAGCCCCAGCATTTT. This encodes CASSDGEGDRGNQPQHF.

The CDR3 nucleotides read TGTGCCAGCAGTTACACTTCGGGAGCATCCGGGGAGCTGTTTTTT. Translated: CASSYTSGASGELFF. This chain uses TRBV6-5 with TRBJ2-2; a possible D gene is TRBD2 (6 bases). The CDR3 runs 15 residues. The V gene lost 2 bases and the J gene lost 6 bases, with 13 bases spanning the gap. Germline lookup yields CDR1 MNHEY and CDR2 SVGAGI.

V gene TRBV6-5 combines with J gene TRBJ1-4; perhaps TRBD1 as D (5 bases). This CDR3 region has 15 residues. Between the trimmed V and J ends, which lost 6 bases and 4 bases, there was a span of 15 bases. Germline V CDR1 and CDR2: MNHEY, SVGAGI. CDR3 in amino acids: CASSPKPGVNEKLFF. CDR3 bases: TGTGCCAGCAGCCCAAAGCCGGGGGTTAATGAAAAACTGTTTTTT.

The chain uses TRBV3-1 (or the pseudogene TRBV3-2) and TRBJ2-7; D might be TRBD1 (5 bases). The CDR3 is made up of 15 amino acids. CDR1 is LGHDT and CDR2 is YNNKEL in the germline V gene (reference sequence). The ends were cut back, 0 bases at V and 5 bases at J, with 14 bases in the middle. The CDR3 sequence: CASSQDRRGFNEQYF. CDR3 nucleotide sequence: TGTGCCAGCAGCCAAGATCGTAGGGGCTTTAACGAGCAGTACTTC.

This chain joins TRBV6-5 and TRBJ1-1, with 8 bases fitting TRBD1. In germline, CDR1 is MNHEY, CDR2 SVGAGI. The CDR3 extends over 15 amino acids. V dropped 6 bases and J dropped 1; count of bases not matched to a gene: 7. CDR3 sequence (DNA): TGTGCCAGCAGGACCAACAGGGGGAAGAACACTGAAGCTTTCTTT. Protein sequence: CASRTNRGKNTEAFF.

The J gene is TRBJ1-2, the V gene TRBV30; D perhaps matches TRBD1 (6 bases). There are 14 residues in the CDR3. The V end was cut by 4 bases, the J end by 0 bases, with 12 bases between. Germline V gene sequence: CDR1 GTSNPN, CDR2 SVGIG (reference sequence). The CDR3 DNA reads as TGTGCCTGGACGCAGGGGTTAGCTAACTATGGCTACACCTTC. Translation gives CAWTQGLANYGYTF.

The DNA of the CDR3 is TGTGCCAGCAGCCCGACCCATAGAGGTGGCACTGAAGCTTTCTTT. Protein product: CASSPTHRGGTEAFF. The gene calls are TRBV3-1 (or the pseudogene TRBV3-2) and TRBJ1-1; no clear D. The CDR3 covers 15 residues. The V end was cut by 4 bases, the J end by 4 bases, with 16 bases between. Germline V gene lookup returns CDR1 LGHDT and CDR2 YNNKEL (reference sequence).

This clone was picked up a small number of times. This chain joins TRBV2 and TRBJ1-6; no reliable D call. V dropped 3 bases and J dropped 7 bases, with 10 bases sitting between them. Germline V gene sequence: CDR1 SNHLY, CDR2 FYNNEI. The length of the CDR3 is 14 residues. The CDR3 DNA sequence: TGTGCCAGCAGTGAGTGGGTTCCGAATTCACCCCTCCACTTT. It specifies CASSEWVPNSPLHF.

J is TRBJ1-6 and V is TRBV28; D might be TRBD1 (6 bases). The V end lost 10 bases, the J end lost 8 bases, and 21 bases lay between the germline ends. The CDR3 is made up of 15 amino acids. CDR1 and CDR2 (germline): MDHEN, SYDVKM. Here the CDR3 reads CATWGAPRRDSPLHF. The CDR3 DNA reads as TGTGCCACCTGGGGGGCCCCCCGGCGGGATTCACCCCTCCACTTT.

V usage is TRBV7-8 and J usage is TRBJ1-1, with 9 positions matching TRBD1. The CDR3 spans 16 residues. Germline assignment: CDR1 SGHVS and CDR2 FQNEAQ. V lost 4 bases to trimming and J lost 1 base; unmatched junction nucleotides: 7. The CDR3 protein is CASSSGQGKSNTEAFF. In DNA, the CDR3 is TGTGCCAGCAGCTCGGGACAGGGAAAATCGAACACTGAAGCTTTCTTT.

The chain's CDR3 is CAISESDRENEKLFF. CDR3 DNA sequence: TGTGCCATCAGTGAGTCGGACAGGGAGAATGAAAAACTGTTTTTT. The chain has TRBV10-3 and TRBJ1-4; 8 bases fit TRBD1. V was clipped by 0 bases and J by 5 bases; unmatched bases: 2. Germline CDR1 ENHRY, CDR2 SYGVKD. CDR3 length: 15 residues.